The count of the clone carrying this TCR beta chain is one. Trimming took 5 bases from V and 6 from J, leaving 8 bases between them. Germline V lookup: CDR1 MNHEY, CDR2 SVGAGI. This CDR3 region has 13 residues. This sample stems from a study of blood T cell repertoires in COVID-19. Study at large: In each case, the material was cDNA or gDNA derived from T cells, B-cell-depleted T cells, or PBMCs.

Some clones are missing from TCRdb's copy, which holds only in-frame ones; the method was immunoSEQ multiplex PCR. The sample consists of around 320,000 clones, 75% to 90% of them appearing once. The sequence derives from a man aged 18 to 30 with active or convalescent COVID-19. Sequencing input: peripheral blood. The V and J genes are TRBV6-5 and TRBJ1-6; the D is unclear. CDR3 in amino acids: CASSPPSNSPLHF. The CDR3, as DNA: TGTGCCAGCAGTCCCCCATCTAATTCACCCCTCCACTTT.